The 25 T cell receptor beta chains below were found in one sample sequenced in a study of T cell repertoires in cytomegalovirus infection. TCRdb passed the reads through MiXCR, listing each CDR3 protein once. The sample gives about 450,000 distinct CDR3 sequences, 31% of which show up once; roughly 13% is in the top ten. Sequencing was performed on PBMCs. All receptors derive from a human donor in good health (CMV status not recorded). Some clones in this sample may be carry-over from other donors' samples.

This clonotype was counted a single time. Just one base apart from a much larger clone, this may be a read error. The chain combines TRBV7-9 with TRBJ2-5, with a possible D match to TRBD1 (6 bases). V gave up 5 bases and J gave up 5 bases, with 18 bases separating them. This CDR3 region has 15 residues. Germline V gene sequence: CDR1 SEHNR, CDR2 FQNEAQ (reference sequence). CDR3 nucleotide sequence: TGTGCCAGCAGCCTCGGACAGCGTTTTTCGGAGACCCAGTACTTC. This gives the protein CASSLGQRFSETQYF.

This clonotype was counted many times. The gene calls are TRBV7-8 and TRBJ1-1, with D perhaps TRBD1 (6 bases). Trimming left V 3 bases short and J 4 bases short, with 12 bases between. The CDR3 loop spans 14 amino acids. Germline V gene lookup returns CDR1 SGHVS and CDR2 FQNEAQ. CDR3 bases: TGTGCCAGCAGCTTCCTACAGGGAGGCACTGAAGCTTTCTTT. Amino acids: CASSFLQGGTEAFF.

This clonotype was counted many times. The CDR3 nucleotides are TGTGCCAGCAGGACCAGCGACGAGCAGTACTTC. Protein: CASRTSDEQYF. This sequence joins TRBV28 and TRBJ2-7; D call uncertain. Between the trimmed V and J ends, which lost 6 bases and 5 bases, there was a span of 8 bases. This CDR3 contains 11 residues. The germline V gene encodes CDR1 MDHEN and CDR2 SYDVKM.

About this clonotype: The conserved closing phenylalanine or tryptophan is absent in this CDR3, likely reflecting a read error. The rearrangement joins TRBV4-1 to TRBJ2-6; no firm D call. Germline CDR1 and CDR2: MGHRA and YSYEKL. CDR3 length equals 17 residues. The CDR3 nucleotides read TGTGCCAGCAGCCAAGGTACACAGCTTAACGGGGCCAACGTCCTGACTTTA. Amino acid sequence: CASSQGTQLNGANVLTL.

In its sample, this clonotype was seen a few times. The rearrangement links TRBV19 to TRBJ2-2; D is ambiguous. Germline CDR1 is LNHDA and CDR2 is SQIVND (reference sequence). V lost 3 bases, J lost 7 bases, and 9 bases lay in between. The CDR3 length is 13 residues. The CDR3 nucleotides are TGTGCCAGTAGTATTAACGTCTTCGGGGAGCTGTTTTTT. Translation: CASSINVFGELFF.

J is TRBJ1-1 and V is TRBV9, with D possibly being TRBD1 (5 bases). Germline V gene lookup returns CDR1 SGDLS and CDR2 YYNGEE. V dropped 0 bases and J dropped 4 bases, with 10 bases sitting between them. This CDR3 is 14 amino acids long. CDR3 loop: CASSVEAGRTEAFF. The CDR3 nucleotides read TGTGCCAGCAGCGTAGAGGCAGGGCGCACTGAAGCTTTCTTT.

The genes are TRBV6-5 and TRBJ2-2; D not resolved. The CDR3 is 17 residues long. Germline CDR1 is MNHEY and CDR2 is SVGAGI. The V end was cut by 0 bases, the J end by 0 bases, with 11 bases between. The CDR3 here is CASSYSKDGPNTGELFF. CDR3 DNA: TGTGCCAGCAGTTACTCGAAGGACGGTCCGAACACCGGGGAGCTGTTTTTT.

J is TRBJ2-5 and V is TRBV20-1; D possibly matches TRBD1 or TRBD2 (5 bases each). Per germline, CDR1 DFQATT and CDR2 SNEGSKA (reference sequence). Trimming removed 0 bases at V and 1 base at J, with 21 bases between. This CDR3 spans 18 amino acids. CDR3 in DNA: TGCAGTGCTAGAGATAATTCCGGAGGCAGGGCTATCCAAGAGACCCAGTACTTC. This sequence encodes CSARDNSGGRAIQETQYF.

This clonotype showed up many times. The V call is TRBV7-2, the J call TRBJ2-5, with TRBD1 as a possible D gene (5 bases). The CDR3 covers 14 residues. Between the trimmed V and J ends, which lost 0 bases and 4 bases, there was a span of 9 bases. Germline V gives CDR1 SGHTA, CDR2 FQGNSA. The CDR3 DNA reads as TGTGCCAGCAGCTTAGCGGGGCAGGGAGAGACCCAGTACTTC. Amino acids: CASSLAGQGETQYF.

This clonotype was seen ten or more times. This sequence joins TRBV7-8 and TRBJ2-1; D unresolved. V lost 1 base and J lost 4, with 5 bases in between. This CDR3 comprises 13 residues. The germline gives CDR1 SGHVS, CDR2 FQNEAQ. The CDR3: CASSLDLYNEQFF. Here the CDR3 DNA reads TGTGCCAGCAGCTTAGATCTATACAATGAGCAGTTCTTC.

About this clonotype itself: One end of the junction fails to match germline, which may point to a read error. This chain joins TRBV7-3 and TRBJ1-4, with TRBD1 matching 8 bases. CDR1 and CDR2 from the germline V gene are SGHTA and FQGTGA. The CDR3 sequence is 17 residues long. The CDR3 protein is CSSSLGGRGPTNEKLFF. The DNA of the CDR3 is TGTTCCAGCAGCTTAGGTGGCAGGGGGCCAACTAATGAAAAACTGTTTTTT.

V and J are TRBV19 and TRBJ1-1; D call uncertain. From germline, CDR1 is LNHDA and CDR2 SQIVND (reference sequence). Between the trimmed V and J ends, which lost 5 bases and 4 bases, there was a span of 20 bases. The length of the CDR3 is 16 residues. CDR3 nucleotide sequence: TGTGCCAGTAGTCCCGTGCTGTGGACCCGGAGCACTGAAGCTTTCTTT. Protein product: CASSPVLWTRSTEAFF. Drawing the rest from reference TRBV19 and TRBJ1-1, the complete variable domain is DGGITQSPKYLFRKEGQNVTLSCEQNLNHDAMYWYRQDPGQGLRLIYYSQIVNDFQKGDIAEGYSVSREKKESFPLTVTSAQKNPTAFYLCASSPVLWTRSTEAFFGQGTRLTVV.

This clonotype was seen a few times. The chain employs TRBV28 and TRBJ1-2; no reliable D call. This CDR3 is built from 14 residues. CDR1 MDHEN and CDR2 SYDVKM come from the germline V gene. Trimming left V 8 bases short and J 0 bases short, with 13 bases between. The CDR3 DNA sequence: TGTGCCAGCTTGTCCGGGGATACTAACTATGGCTACACCTTC. Its protein is CASLSGDTNYGYTF.

The J gene is TRBJ2-5, the V gene TRBV11-2; D may correspond to TRBD1 or TRBD2 (5 bases each). CDR3 length: 15 amino acids. The V gene's germline CDR1 is SGHAT and CDR2 FQNNGV. V gave up 5 bases and J gave up 5 bases, with 18 bases separating them. The CDR3 spells CASSVDVRGRETQYF. CDR3 nucleotides: TGTGCCAGCAGCGTCGACGTGAGGGGCCGGGAGACCCAGTACTTC.

This clonotype was picked up many times. The CDR3 is CASSLLMRAASSSYNSPLHF. In nucleotides, the CDR3 is TGTGCCAGCAGCTTACTGATGAGGGCAGCCTCCAGCTCCTATAATTCACCCCTCCACTTT. This chain joins TRBV7-2 and TRBJ1-6, with D uncertain. V was cut by 2 bases and J by 0 bases, with 20 bases left in between. Looked up from germline, CDR1 is SGHTA and CDR2 is FQGNSA. This CDR3 has 20 amino acids.

V usage is TRBV4-2 and J usage is TRBJ2-3; tentative D call: TRBD2 (6 bases). The length of the CDR3 is 15 residues. The ends were cut back, 1 base at V and 5 bases at J, with 13 bases in the middle. The V gene's germline CDR1 is LGHNA and CDR2 YNFKEQ. CDR3: CASSQGLGLEDTQYF. CDR3 bases: TGTGCCAGCAGCCAAGGACTAGGGTTAGAAGATACGCAGTATTTT.

The gene calls are TRBV7-9 and TRBJ2-7; D is ambiguous. The V end was cut by 1 base, the J end by 7 bases, with 11 bases between. The V gene's germline CDR1 is SEHNR and CDR2 FQNEAQ (reference sequence). CDR3 length equals 13 residues. CDR3 protein: CASSLVTAEEQYF. The CDR3 bases are TGTGCCAGCAGCTTAGTGACCGCCGAGGAGCAGTACTTC.

The chain joins TRBV12-3 or TRBV12-4 to TRBJ2-4; D gene ambiguous. V lost 6 bases and J lost 7, with 10 bases in between. The CDR3 runs 12 residues. The CDR3 spells CASSARGNIQYF. For the CDR3, the DNA is TGTGCCAGCAGCGCCCGTGGGAACATTCAGTACTTC.

This clonotype was counted many times. In nucleotides, the CDR3 is TGTGCCAGCAGACCTCTTAGCGGCGGGGGGACAGATACGCAGTATTTT. It translates to CASRPLSGGGTDTQYF. The chain employs TRBV4-2 and TRBJ2-3; TRBD2 matches at 8 bases. The CDR3 has 16 amino acids. Losses at the gene ends were 6 bases for V and 3 bases for J; bases not matched to a gene: 11. Germline CDR1 reads LGHNA; CDR2 reads YNFKEQ.

The rearrangement links TRBV6-1 to TRBJ1-4; a possible D gene is TRBD1 (5 bases). Germline V gives CDR1 MNHNS, CDR2 SASEGT. The CDR3 has 13 residues. V was shortened by 8 bases and J by 3 bases, with 10 bases between the two germline ends. In DNA, the CDR3 is TGTGCCAGCCAAGGGGAGGCTAATGAAAAACTGTTTTTT. It translates to CASQGEANEKLFF.

This clonotype appeared a few times. The chain joins TRBV4-1 to TRBJ1-6; tentatively, D is TRBD1 (5 bases). With 0 bases removed from V and 6 bases from J, the gap between germline ends came to 12 bases. Germline CDR1 and CDR2: MGHRA and YSYEKL. The CDR3 loop spans 16 amino acids. The CDR3 spells CASSQERLGGNSPLHF. The CDR3 DNA is TGCGCCAGCAGCCAAGAGCGATTGGGGGGTAATTCACCCCTCCACTTT.

This clonotype was counted a few times. The chain uses TRBV19 and TRBJ1-3, with 7 bases matching TRBD1. CDR3 length: 16 amino acids. Trimming at V came to 5 bases and at J to 4 bases, leaving 11 bases not matched to a gene. CDR1 and CDR2 (germline): LNHDA, SQIVND (reference sequence). The CDR3 spells CASSLRQGALGNTIYF. The CDR3 DNA reads as TGTGCCAGTAGTCTCCGACAGGGAGCGTTGGGAAACACCATATATTTT.

There are many counts of this clonotype. This chain links TRBV28 with TRBJ1-2; D is undetermined. Germline V gene data show CDR1 as MDHEN and CDR2 as SYDVKM. CDR3 length equals 14 residues. V dropped 7 bases and J dropped 5 bases, with 17 bases sitting between them. In nucleotides, the CDR3 is TGTGCCAGCACCATCTCGGCTAGCACATATGGCTACACCTTC. Its protein product is CASTISASTYGYTF.

The CDR3 nucleotides are TGCAGCGTTGAACTGCACGAATCCTACGAGCAGTACTTC. Its translation: CSVELHESYEQYF. The chain uses TRBV29-1 and TRBJ2-7; D gene ambiguous. CDR1 is SQVTM and CDR2 is ANQGSEA in the germline V gene. There are 13 residues in the CDR3. Trimming shortened V by 2 bases and J by 1 base, and 9 bases separated the two germline ends.

The V and J genes are TRBV4-1 and TRBJ2-1; D is perhaps TRBD2 (6 bases). The germline gives CDR1 MGHRA, CDR2 YSYEKL. The CDR3 is made up of 17 amino acids. V gave up 0 bases and J gave up 2 bases, with 14 bases separating them. The CDR3 loop is CASSQDPAGGAYNEQFF. In DNA, the CDR3 is TGCGCCAGCAGCCAAGATCCAGCGGGCGGTGCCTACAATGAGCAGTTCTTC.